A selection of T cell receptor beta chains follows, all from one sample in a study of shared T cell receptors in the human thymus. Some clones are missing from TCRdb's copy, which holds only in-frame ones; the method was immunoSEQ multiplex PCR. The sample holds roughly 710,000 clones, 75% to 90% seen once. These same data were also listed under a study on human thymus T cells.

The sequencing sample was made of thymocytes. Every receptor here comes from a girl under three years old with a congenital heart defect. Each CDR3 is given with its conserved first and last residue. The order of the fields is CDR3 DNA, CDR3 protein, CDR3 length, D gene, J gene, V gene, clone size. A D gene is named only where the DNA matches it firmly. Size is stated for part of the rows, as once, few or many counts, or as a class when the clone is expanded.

cdr3_nt: TGTGCCAGCTCACCTGCTGGTCCGAAGAGATGGAGCGGGGGTTCCTCTAGCACAGATACGCAGTATTTT
cdr3_aa: CASSPAGPKRWSGGSSSTDTQYF
cdr3_length: 23
d_call: TRBD2
j_call: TRBJ2-3
v_call: TRBV18
clone_size: NA

cdr3_nt: TGCGCCAGCAGCAGACTGGGACTAGCGGAGAATGAGCAGTTCTTC
cdr3_aa: CASSRLGLAENEQFF
cdr3_length: 15
d_call: TRBD2
j_call: TRBJ2-1
v_call: TRBV5-1
clone_size: NA

cdr3_nt: TGTGCCAGTAGTCCCCATCGACAGGGGATCAAGTATGGCTACACCTTC
cdr3_aa: CASSPHRQGIKYGYTF
cdr3_length: 16
d_call: TRBD1
j_call: TRBJ1-2
v_call: TRBV19
clone_size: few

cdr3_nt: TGTGCCAGCAGTGGGCCGGACAGGGACTTTACAGATACGCAGTATTTT
cdr3_aa: CASSGPDRDFTDTQYF
cdr3_length: 16
d_call: TRBD1
j_call: TRBJ2-3
v_call: TRBV25-1
clone_size: NA

cdr3_nt: TGTGCCAGCAGCCAAGCAGGGGGCCTCTCCTACAATGAGCAGTTCTTC
cdr3_aa: CASSQAGGLSYNEQFF
cdr3_length: 16
d_call: TRBD1
j_call: TRBJ2-1
v_call: TRBV4-2
clone_size: NA

cdr3_nt: TGTGCCATCAGTGAGTCAGGGGCTGACGATGGCTACACCTTC
cdr3_aa: CAISESGADDGYTF
cdr3_length: 14
d_call: NA
j_call: TRBJ1-2
v_call: TRBV10-3
clone_size: few

cdr3_nt: TGTGCCAGCAGCGTCGGGACTAGCGGGAGCTCCTACAATGAGCAGTTCTTC
cdr3_aa: CASSVGTSGSSYNEQFF
cdr3_length: 17
d_call: TRBD2
j_call: TRBJ2-1
v_call: TRBV9
clone_size: NA

cdr3_nt: TGTGCCAGCAGCCAAAGAGGGGGTGGCACAGATACGCAGTATTTT
cdr3_aa: CASSQRGGGTDTQYF
cdr3_length: 15
d_call: NA
j_call: TRBJ2-3
v_call: TRBV14
clone_size: NA

cdr3_nt: TGTGCCAGCAGCTTAGTTCCCGGGGGGTTCAGAGGATGGGAGCAGTACTTC
cdr3_aa: CASSLVPGGFRGWEQYF
cdr3_length: 17
d_call: TRBD2
j_call: TRBJ2-7
v_call: TRBV7-2
clone_size: NA

cdr3_nt: TGTGCCAGCAGTGGGACAGGGGGATACGAGCAGTACTTC
cdr3_aa: CASSGTGGYEQYF
cdr3_length: 13
d_call: TRBD1
j_call: TRBJ2-7
v_call: TRBV25-1
clone_size: NA

cdr3_nt: TGCGCCAGCAGTGCGCTACTTCAGGGTTGGGTAAGGAACACTGAAGCTTTCTTT
cdr3_aa: CASSALLQGWVRNTEAFF
cdr3_length: 18
d_call: NA
j_call: TRBJ1-1
v_call: TRBV10-1
clone_size: NA

cdr3_nt: TGCGCCAGCAGTAGACTCCCTGTCTGGGACAGGGGGCTAGACAATCAGCCCCAGCATTTT
cdr3_aa: CASSRLPVWDRGLDNQPQHF
cdr3_length: 20
d_call: TRBD1
j_call: TRBJ1-5
v_call: TRBV10-2
clone_size: NA

cdr3_nt: TGTGCCAGCAGTTGGCGGCCCGCCCCTCAAGAAAAACTGTTTTTT
cdr3_aa: CASSWRPAPQEKLFF
cdr3_length: 15
d_call: NA
j_call: TRBJ1-4
v_call: TRBV28
clone_size: NA

cdr3_nt: TGTGCCAGCAGTTTATCCCCCAGGGGATTCACCCTCCACTTT
cdr3_aa: CASSLSPRGFTLHF
cdr3_length: 14
d_call: NA
j_call: TRBJ1-6
v_call: TRBV27
clone_size: NA

cdr3_nt: TGTGCCAGCAGACGAGACAGGGGAGAAGAGACCCAGTACTTC
cdr3_aa: CASRRDRGEETQYF
cdr3_length: 14
d_call: TRBD1
j_call: TRBJ2-5
v_call: TRBV14
clone_size: once

cdr3_nt: TGTGCCAGCACCCTCCCGACAGGGGAGGACTATGGCTACACCTTC
cdr3_aa: CASTLPTGEDYGYTF
cdr3_length: 15
d_call: TRBD1
j_call: TRBJ1-2
v_call: TRBV28
clone_size: once

cdr3_nt: TGCGCCAGCAGCCAAGATTCTTGGGGGCGCTGGCGGTGTGAGCAGTTCTTC
cdr3_aa: CASSQDSWGRWRCEQFF
cdr3_length: 17
d_call: NA
j_call: TRBJ2-1
v_call: TRBV5-4
clone_size: NA

cdr3_nt: TGTGCCAGTAGTATCGGAGGAAGGAGCTACGAGCAGTACTTC
cdr3_aa: CASSIGGRSYEQYF
cdr3_length: 14
d_call: NA
j_call: TRBJ2-7
v_call: TRBV19
clone_size: NA

cdr3_nt: TGCGCCAGCAGTTTAGGACAGGGGAATACACACTCTGGAAACACCATATATTTT
cdr3_aa: CASSLGQGNTHSGNTIYF
cdr3_length: 18
d_call: TRBD1
j_call: TRBJ1-3
v_call: TRBV4-3
clone_size: NA

cdr3_nt: TGTGCCAGCAGCCAACGAGGGGCAGGACTAAATTCCCCCCTCCACTTT
cdr3_aa: CASSQRGAGLNSPLHF
cdr3_length: 16
d_call: NA
j_call: TRBJ1-6
v_call: TRBV7-9
clone_size: once

cdr3_nt: TGTGCCAGCAGTCCGAACAGGGGCGGGGGGATGAACACTGAAGCTTTCTTT
cdr3_aa: CASSPNRGGGMNTEAFF
cdr3_length: 17
d_call: TRBD1
j_call: TRBJ1-1
v_call: TRBV28
clone_size: NA

cdr3_nt: TGTGCCAGCAGTTACGTGACAGGGATCATGAACACTGAAGCTTTCTTT
cdr3_aa: CASSYVTGIMNTEAFF
cdr3_length: 16
d_call: TRBD1
j_call: TRBJ1-1
v_call: TRBV6-5
clone_size: NA

cdr3_nt: TGTGCCAGCAGTGACACACAGGGAGGGCCTGGTGAAGCTTTCTTT
cdr3_aa: CASSDTQGGPGEAFF
cdr3_length: 15
d_call: NA
j_call: TRBJ1-1
v_call: TRBV6-4
clone_size: NA

cdr3_nt: TGCGCCAGCAGCCAAGAGCAGGACAGCCTCTCTGGAAACACCATATATTTT
cdr3_aa: CASSQEQDSLSGNTIYF
cdr3_length: 17
d_call: NA
j_call: TRBJ1-3
v_call: TRBV4-3
clone_size: few

cdr3_nt: TGTGCCAGCAGTTTCAAGGGGTCTAGCAATCAGCCCCAGCATTTT
cdr3_aa: CASSFKGSSNQPQHF
cdr3_length: 15
d_call: NA
j_call: TRBJ1-5
v_call: TRBV27
clone_size: NA

cdr3_nt: TGTGCCAGCAGCTTGGTGGCCAACAGGGACCAGGAGCTCCGGGAGACCCAGTACTTC
cdr3_aa: CASSLVANRDQELRETQYF
cdr3_length: 19
d_call: NA
j_call: TRBJ2-5
v_call: TRBV5-5
clone_size: NA

cdr3_nt: TGCGCCAGCAGCTTCCACGCCAAACAGGGCTCTAACTATGGCTACACCTTC
cdr3_aa: CASSFHAKQGSNYGYTF
cdr3_length: 17
d_call: NA
j_call: TRBJ1-2
v_call: TRBV5-1
clone_size: NA

cdr3_nt: TGCGCCAGCAGCTTGGAATCCGGGACAGGGGACCTTTACGAGCAGTACTTC
cdr3_aa: CASSLESGTGDLYEQYF
cdr3_length: 17
d_call: TRBD1
j_call: TRBJ2-7
v_call: TRBV5-1
clone_size: NA

cdr3_nt: TGTGCCAGATATGGCCAGGGGTATGAAAAACTGTTTTTT
cdr3_aa: CARYGQGYEKLFF
cdr3_length: 13
d_call: NA
j_call: TRBJ1-4
v_call: TRBV6-4
clone_size: NA

cdr3_nt: TGCGCCAGCAGCTTGCATGATGGGGAGTCGAACACTGAAGCTTTCTTT
cdr3_aa: CASSLHDGESNTEAFF
cdr3_length: 16
d_call: NA
j_call: TRBJ1-1
v_call: TRBV5-1
clone_size: NA

cdr3_nt: TGTGCCATCAGGGGTAGCGGGGGTGCCTACAATGAGCAGTTCTTC
cdr3_aa: CAIRGSGGAYNEQFF
cdr3_length: 15
d_call: TRBD2
j_call: TRBJ2-1
v_call: TRBV10-3
clone_size: NA

cdr3_nt: TGCGCCAGCAGCCAAGTGAGGACAGGGACTACCTACGAGCAGTACTTC
cdr3_aa: CASSQVRTGTTYEQYF
cdr3_length: 16
d_call: NA
j_call: TRBJ2-7
v_call: TRBV4-3
clone_size: NA

cdr3_nt: TGTGCCAGCAGTGGCTATAATGACAGGGCCGACATGAACACTGAAGCTTTCTTT
cdr3_aa: CASSGYNDRADMNTEAFF
cdr3_length: 18
d_call: TRBD1
j_call: TRBJ1-1
v_call: TRBV6-1
clone_size: NA

cdr3_nt: TGTGCCAGCAGAGGGGGAACCCCGGGGGGGCAATGGAATGAGCAGTTCTTC
cdr3_aa: CASRGGTPGGQWNEQFF
cdr3_length: 17
d_call: TRBD2
j_call: TRBJ2-1
v_call: TRBV5-6
clone_size: NA

cdr3_nt: TGTGCCAGCAGCCCCAACCAAGTGGCCTCCTACAATGAGCAGTTCTTC
cdr3_aa: CASSPNQVASYNEQFF
cdr3_length: 16
d_call: NA
j_call: TRBJ2-1
v_call: TRBV11-3
clone_size: NA

cdr3_nt: TGCGCCAGCAGCCTCGGGGGGCCTTACAATGAGCAGTTCTTC
cdr3_aa: CASSLGGPYNEQFF
cdr3_length: 14
d_call: NA
j_call: TRBJ2-1
v_call: TRBV5-1
clone_size: NA

cdr3_nt: TGTGCCAGCAGCCCCCGGGACAGGGGGGAGAACACTGAAGCTTTCTTT
cdr3_aa: CASSPRDRGENTEAFF
cdr3_length: 16
d_call: TRBD1
j_call: TRBJ1-1
v_call: TRBV9
clone_size: NA

cdr3_nt: TGTGCCAGTAGTAACATCAGGGATGGCTACACCTTC
cdr3_aa: CASSNIRDGYTF
cdr3_length: 12
d_call: NA
j_call: TRBJ1-2
v_call: TRBV19
clone_size: NA

cdr3_nt: TGTGCCAGCTTAAGGACAGCCAGGGGCATGAACACTGAAGCTTTCTTT
cdr3_aa: CASLRTARGMNTEAFF
cdr3_length: 16
d_call: NA
j_call: TRBJ1-1
v_call: TRBV27
clone_size: NA

cdr3_nt: TGTGCCAGCAGTGGGCGGAGGGGCCGAGTCGGGGAGCTGTTTTTT
cdr3_aa: CASSGRRGRVGELFF
cdr3_length: 15
d_call: NA
j_call: TRBJ2-2
v_call: TRBV2
clone_size: NA

cdr3_nt: TGTGCCAGCAGTCCACCCCGCGACTACGAGCAGTACTTC
cdr3_aa: CASSPPRDYEQYF
cdr3_length: 13
d_call: NA
j_call: TRBJ2-7
v_call: TRBV6-4
clone_size: NA

cdr3_nt: TGTGCCAGCAGCTTAGGGGGACAGGGGGCGCGTGGCTACACCTTC
cdr3_aa: CASSLGGQGARGYTF
cdr3_length: 15
d_call: TRBD1
j_call: TRBJ1-2
v_call: TRBV7-9
clone_size: NA

cdr3_nt: TGCGCCAGCAGCTTAGGAGGCCTACAGGGGACGTTGAACACTGAAGCTTTCTTT
cdr3_aa: CASSLGGLQGTLNTEAFF
cdr3_length: 18
d_call: TRBD1
j_call: TRBJ1-1
v_call: TRBV5-1
clone_size: NA

cdr3_nt: TGCAGCGTTGAAAGGACAGGGAGGAATACTGAAGCTTTCTTT
cdr3_aa: CSVERTGRNTEAFF
cdr3_length: 14
d_call: TRBD1
j_call: TRBJ1-1
v_call: TRBV29-1
clone_size: NA

cdr3_nt: TGCGCCAGCAGCCAAGTCGCGCAGCGGGACACCGGGGAGCTGTTTTTT
cdr3_aa: CASSQVAQRDTGELFF
cdr3_length: 16
d_call: NA
j_call: TRBJ2-2
v_call: TRBV4-3
clone_size: NA

cdr3_nt: TGTGCCAGCAGCTTGGCATTGACAGGGGGCGCAAACGAGGATGAGCAGTTCTTC
cdr3_aa: CASSLALTGGANEDEQFF
cdr3_length: 18
d_call: TRBD1
j_call: TRBJ2-1
v_call: TRBV5-4
clone_size: few

cdr3_nt: TGTGCCAGCAGCTTAGAAGGCATAGACAGAAGATATGGCTACACCTTC
cdr3_aa: CASSLEGIDRRYGYTF
cdr3_length: 16
d_call: NA
j_call: TRBJ1-2
v_call: TRBV7-8
clone_size: NA

cdr3_nt: TGTGCCAGCAGTTACTCAATTGGACAGCCGAATGAAAAACTGTTTTTT
cdr3_aa: CASSYSIGQPNEKLFF
cdr3_length: 16
d_call: NA
j_call: TRBJ1-4
v_call: TRBV6-6
clone_size: NA

cdr3_nt: TGTGCCAGCGCCAAAGCCGGGACAGCTGGCTACACCTTC
cdr3_aa: CASAKAGTAGYTF
cdr3_length: 13
d_call: TRBD1
j_call: TRBJ1-2
v_call: TRBV27
clone_size: NA

cdr3_nt: TGTGCCAGCAGCCCCATTCTAGGACAGAACACCGGGGAGCTGTTTTTT
cdr3_aa: CASSPILGQNTGELFF
cdr3_length: 16
d_call: NA
j_call: TRBJ2-2
v_call: TRBV7-6
clone_size: NA